The entry that follows covers one TCR beta chain sequence. Its antigen remains unidentified. The RNA usage for each TCR library was approximately 4,000 ng of total RNA. Investigators made cDNA in eight separate reactions per sample. The UMIs contained a 6-nucleotide sample barcode. They were added by template switching during cDNA synthesis. TCRdb reprocessed the 5' RACE reads and keeps a single row for each CDR3 protein, giving no DNA. The sample has some 450,000 distinct CDR3 sequences; the top ten hold about 2.6%. Germline V lookup: CDR1 SEHNR, CDR2 FQNEAQ (reference sequence). This CDR3 is 16 amino acids long. These data are taken from a study of monozygotic twins with inflammatory bowel disease. Whole-study results and caveats: Repertoires of patients may have been made more variable by differing immunosuppressive treatments.

The sequence was collected from a human donor with ulcerative colitis or Crohn's disease, or a healthy co-twin of an affected twin (not recorded which). Material: blood. V is TRBV7-9 and J is TRBJ2-3; TCRdb picks TRBD2, but there is no DNA to check that call. This chain's CDR3 is CASSSISRLSTDTQYF.